This T cell receptor (beta chain) was identified during a study of blood T cells in healthy people across ages. Comments on this clonotype: Antigen unknown.

PCR was performed a second time for about 7 to 11 cycles using a sample-barcoded 5' primer and a J-beta primer mix. TCRdb passed the 5' RACE reads through MiXCR, listing each CDR3 protein once. The sample consists of fewer than 1 million distinct CDR3 sequences, more than 40% of them appearing once. V shed 4 bases and J 6 bases; nucleotides not matched to a gene: 6. The germline CDR1 and CDR2 sequences are MNHEY and SVGEGT. The CDR3 extends over 14 amino acids. Study-wide points: Across samples, TCR beta diversity tracked strongly with naive T cell percentage.

Staff drew roughly 10 milliliters of peripheral blood from each donor. The sequencing sample was made of blood. The TCR comes from a man in his sixties in good health. The chain has TRBV6-2 or TRBV6-3 and TRBJ2-7, with 10 bases fitting TRBD2. CDR3 in DNA: TGTGCCAGCAGTTCCTACCGACTAGCGGGCGAGCAGTACTTC. Its translation: CASSSYRLAGEQYF.